Below, 2 T cell receptor beta chains from the same sample are listed, as sequenced in a study of blood T cells in healthy people across ages. Primed by a sample-barcoded 5' primer and a J-beta primer mix, a second PCR proceeded for 7 to 11 cycles. Each CDR3 protein is one row after TCRdb ran MiXCR on the 5' RACE reads. Among about 940,000 distinct CDR3 sequences listed, 45% to 50% were seen once. The sequenced material came from blood. These receptors were collected from a man aged 25-45 years in good health.

The chain carries TRBV20-1 and TRBJ1-2; no definite D call. This CDR3 is built from 13 residues. The V gene lost 7 bases and the J gene lost 2 bases, with 14 bases spanning the gap. Germline CDR1 DFQATT, CDR2 SNEGSKA (reference sequence). DNA of the CDR3: TGCAGTGGGGGTGCAGACGGCAACTATGGCTACACCTTC. Protein: CSGGADGNYGYTF.

The chain joins TRBV3-1 to TRBJ1-3, with 8 bases lining up with TRBD1. Germline V gene lookup returns CDR1 LGHDT and CDR2 YNNKEL (reference sequence). The ends lost 5 bases at V and 1 base at J; junction bases unmatched: 4. The CDR3 extends over 15 amino acids. The CDR3 sequence: CASSDTGGSGNTIYF. CDR3 DNA sequence: TGTGCCAGCAGCGACACAGGGGGATCTGGAAACACCATATATTTT. The full variable domain, its missing parts supplied by reference TRBV3-1 and TRBJ1-3, is DTAVSQTPKYLVTQMGNDKSIKCEQNLGHDTMYWYKQDSKKFLKIMFSYNNKELIINETVPNRFSPKSPDKAHLNLHINSLELGDSAVYFCASSDTGGSGNTIYFGEGSWLTVV.